This record covers a single T cell receptor beta chain. The CDR3 spans 12 residues. V lost 5 bases and J lost 6; bases outside the gene matches: 3. The repertoire was sequenced with immunoSEQ multiplex PCR; TCRdb's copy has only in-frame clones and lacks some. The table shows 200,000 to 250,000 clones, with approximately 80% occurring only once. The sample comes from a study of blood T cell repertoires in COVID-19. Material: peripheral blood. The receptor comes from a man aged 25-45 years who had recovered from COVID-19. V usage is TRBV12-3 or TRBV12-4 and J usage is TRBJ1-1, with 7 bases matching TRBD1. Here the CDR3 DNA reads TGTGCCAGCAGTAAGCAGGGGGCTGAAGCTTTCTTT. It yields the protein CASSKQGAEAFF.